The text below deals with one TCR beta chain. Its antigen is as yet unknown. From the 5' RACE reads, TCRdb called clonotypes with MiXCR, one entry per CDR3 protein. The sample contains 500,000 to 600,000 distinct CDR3 sequences, less than 25% of which appear only once. These data originate in a study of identical twins. Findings and caveats of the study: Insertions ran lower in abundant cord blood beta clonotypes, though not in memory repertoires.

Germline V gene data show CDR1 as SGHTA and CDR2 as FQGTGA. The CDR3 sequence is 12 residues long. The germline V and J ends were trimmed by 1 base and 6 bases, with 3 bases remaining between them. The data also belong to a second study, concerning T cells expressing NK-cell markers. That investigation notes: From sorted CD3+CD56+NKG2C+, CD3+CD56+NKG2C- and CD3+CD56-NKG2C+ T cells came the TCR beta repertoires. Seven of eight sequenced donors tested HCMV-seropositive; one tested seronegative. The study left the HCMV specificity of expanded NKG2C+ T cell clones unresolved.

The specimen sequenced was CD4+ T cells sorted from blood. The chain employs TRBV7-3 and TRBJ2-2; D is undetermined. The clonotype comes from a woman between 18 and 29 years old in good health. The CDR3 DNA is TGTGCCAGCAGCTTAAAGGCCGGGGAGCTGTTTTTT. Amino acid sequence: CASSLKAGELFF. Based on the CDR3 plus reference TRBV7-3 and TRBJ2-2, the full variable domain is GAGVSQTPSNKVTEKGKYVELRCDPISGHTALYWYRQSLGQGPEFLIYFQGTGAADDSGLPNDRFFAVRPEGSVSTLKIQRTERGDSAVYLCASSLKAGELFFGEGSRLTVL.